These 12 T cell receptor beta chains came from one sample sequenced in a study of graft-versus-host responses after intestinal transplantation. These receptors' antigens are unknown. TCRdb's copy holds only in-frame clones and misses some; the assay was immunoSEQ multiplex PCR. Altogether about 130,000 clones are present, about nine tenths being singletons, with the ten largest covering roughly 0.19%. Sample: unstimulated CD4+ T cells sorted from spleen or lymph node cells, taken before intestinal transplant. Receptor source: a human donor who received an intestinal transplant.

CDR3 in amino acids: CASSPQNRRRGTGRRDTQYF. CDR3 DNA: TGTGCCAGCTCACCACAAAATCGCAGAAGGGGGACAGGGAGACGGGATACGCAGTATTTT. The rearrangement links TRBV18 to TRBJ2-3; 9 positions agree with TRBD1. CDR1 KGHSH and CDR2 LQKENI come from the germline V gene. This CDR3 is 20 amino acids long. J gave up 6 bases and V 1 base, and 20 bases lay outside the gene matches.

This clone has just a few counts. V and J are TRBV5-1 and TRBJ2-2, with D perhaps being TRBD1 or TRBD2 (6 bases each). Germline values: CDR1 SGHRS, CDR2 YFSETQ. Deletions cut 0 bases from V and 2 bases from J, with 8 bases between. The CDR3 spans 15 residues. This chain's CDR3 is CASSLEGGNTGELFF. In nucleotides, the CDR3 is TGCGCCAGCAGCTTGGAGGGGGGAAACACCGGGGAGCTGTTTTTT.

The chain carries TRBV4-1 and TRBJ2-5; 11 nucleotides agree with TRBD2. Germline CDR1 reads MGHRA; CDR2 reads YSYEKL. Trimming removed 3 bases from V and 7 bases from J; junction bases left unmatched: 7. This CDR3 has 15 residues. The DNA of the CDR3 is TGCGCCAGCAGCCACCTTTTAGCGGGAGGGGGGACCCAGTACTTC. The encoded protein is CASSHLLAGGGTQYF.

The chain combines TRBV30 with TRBJ1-2; possibly TRBD1 for D (6 bases). With 7 bases removed from V and 8 bases from J, the gap between germline ends came to 14 bases. The CDR3 has 11 amino acids. Germline V gives CDR1 GTSNPN, CDR2 SVGIG (reference sequence). CDR3 sequence: CASSGTRGYTF. The CDR3 DNA reads as TGTGCCTCCTCCGGGACACGAGGCTACACCTTC.

The chain employs TRBV19 and TRBJ2-2, with TRBD2 matching 10 bases. Germline V gene lookup returns CDR1 LNHDA and CDR2 SQIVND (reference sequence). The CDR3 contains 18 residues. V trimming: 1 base; J trimming: 3 bases; junction bases outside the gene matches: 8. CDR3 bases: TGTGCCAGTAGTATAGCTAAAGCGGGAGGGCGACACACCGGGGAGCTGTTTTTT. It codes for CASSIAKAGGRHTGELFF.

V and J are TRBV18 and TRBJ2-6; D is possibly TRBD1 (5 bases). CDR3 size: 16 residues. From germline, CDR1 is KGHSH and CDR2 LQKENI. Trimming stripped 3 bases from V and 4 bases from J, with 13 bases between. The CDR3 region has the DNA TGTGCCAGCTCACCCCTTCAGGGCTCCGGGGCCAACGTCCTGACTTTC. Translating gives CASSPLQGSGANVLTF.

The rearrangement uses TRBV2 and TRBJ2-7, with D perhaps matching TRBD1 (6 bases). With 4 bases removed from V and 2 bases from J, the gap between germline ends came to 12 bases. This CDR3 spans 14 amino acids. Per the germline V gene, CDR1 is SNHLY and CDR2 is FYNNEI. CDR3 in DNA: TGTGCCAGCAGTGGACAGGTTACTCCCTACGAGCAGTACTTC. Protein product: CASSGQVTPYEQYF.

The V and J genes are TRBV6-1 and TRBJ2-5; TRBD2 matches at 10 bases. Per the germline V gene, CDR1 is MNHNS and CDR2 is SASEGT. The CDR3 sequence is 16 residues long. Trimming cost V 0 bases and J 3 bases; bases outside gene matches: 4. CDR3 sequence (DNA): TGTGCCAGCAGTGAAGCGCGACTAGCGGGCGAAGAGACCCAGTACTTC. Translation: CASSEARLAGEETQYF.

The chain carries TRBV10-2 and TRBJ2-7; no clear D gene. Germline CDR1 is WSHSY and CDR2 is SAAADI. There are 11 residues in the CDR3. The V end lost 5 bases, the J end lost 2 bases, and 4 bases lay between the germline ends. The CDR3 loop reads CASSLAYEQYF. DNA of the CDR3: TGCGCCAGCAGTTTAGCCTACGAGCAGTACTTC.

V usage is TRBV18 and J usage is TRBJ2-5; D is perhaps TRBD2 (5 bases). The J call could be wrong; TRBJ2-7 is a better fit for the DNA end. Germline CDR1 reads KGHSH; CDR2 reads LQKENI. The CDR3 totals 14 residues. The CDR3 nucleotides are TGTGCCAGCTCCCCGTCGGGATCGGCGGGCGAGCAGTACTTC. The encoded protein is CASSPSGSAGEQYF.

The V and J genes are TRBV30 and TRBJ2-7; no clear D. CDR1 and CDR2 from the germline V gene are GTSNPN and SVGIG (reference sequence). Trimming took 0 bases from V and 1 from J, leaving 7 bases between them. This CDR3 has 13 amino acids. CDR3 sequence reads: CAWSVLLSYEQYF. In nucleotides, the CDR3 is TGTGCCTGGAGTGTTCTTTTATCCTACGAGCAGTACTTC.

V usage is TRBV7-2 and J usage is TRBJ2-1, with 10 bases that match TRBD2. V dropped 2 bases and J dropped 4; count of bases not matched to a gene: 8. Germline V lookup: CDR1 SGHTA, CDR2 FQGNSA. CDR3 length: 17 residues. The CDR3 DNA reads as TGTGCCAGCAGCTTACAAACAACTAGCGGGGCTTACAATGAGCAGTTCTTC. Translation: CASSLQTTSGAYNEQFF.